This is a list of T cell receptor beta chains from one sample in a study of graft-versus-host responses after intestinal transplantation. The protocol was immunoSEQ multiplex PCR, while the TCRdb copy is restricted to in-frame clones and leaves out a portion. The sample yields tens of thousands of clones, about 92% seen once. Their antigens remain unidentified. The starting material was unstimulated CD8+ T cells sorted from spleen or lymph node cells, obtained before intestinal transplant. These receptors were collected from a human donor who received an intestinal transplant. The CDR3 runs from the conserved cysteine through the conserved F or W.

cdr3_aa: CASSQEAGITDTQYF; v_call: TRBV4-3
cdr3_aa: CASSFGGGGNQPQHF; v_call: TRBV5-6
cdr3_aa: CASSQDRLSDEQFF; v_call: TRBV4-3
cdr3_aa: CASSVYPSGQGGTEDYGYTF; v_call: TRBV10-2
cdr3_aa: CASSTEPEHIQYF; v_call: TRBV11-3
cdr3_aa: CASSWGDEGYTF; v_call: TRBV6-5
cdr3_aa: CASSIDLIGDSYGYTF; v_call: TRBV19
cdr3_aa: CSVRDRETYGYTF; v_call: TRBV29-1
cdr3_aa: CASSPSPGLVSNEQFF; v_call: TRBV4-3
cdr3_aa: CASAGSKNIQYF; v_call: TRBV27
cdr3_aa: CAWRSGQIYEQYF; v_call: TRBV30
cdr3_aa: CAMRTGGGTGELFF; v_call: TRBV10-3
cdr3_aa: CASSWGGTEETQYF; v_call: TRBV27
cdr3_aa: CASSFLMNTEAFF; v_call: TRBV27
cdr3_aa: CASSWRGSLTYEQYF; v_call: TRBV5-5
cdr3_aa: CASSLAVGGYEQYF; v_call: TRBV11-2
cdr3_aa: CASSRRGTGDYEQYF; v_call: TRBV6-1
cdr3_aa: CAFTGGARQYGNEKLFF; v_call: TRBV30